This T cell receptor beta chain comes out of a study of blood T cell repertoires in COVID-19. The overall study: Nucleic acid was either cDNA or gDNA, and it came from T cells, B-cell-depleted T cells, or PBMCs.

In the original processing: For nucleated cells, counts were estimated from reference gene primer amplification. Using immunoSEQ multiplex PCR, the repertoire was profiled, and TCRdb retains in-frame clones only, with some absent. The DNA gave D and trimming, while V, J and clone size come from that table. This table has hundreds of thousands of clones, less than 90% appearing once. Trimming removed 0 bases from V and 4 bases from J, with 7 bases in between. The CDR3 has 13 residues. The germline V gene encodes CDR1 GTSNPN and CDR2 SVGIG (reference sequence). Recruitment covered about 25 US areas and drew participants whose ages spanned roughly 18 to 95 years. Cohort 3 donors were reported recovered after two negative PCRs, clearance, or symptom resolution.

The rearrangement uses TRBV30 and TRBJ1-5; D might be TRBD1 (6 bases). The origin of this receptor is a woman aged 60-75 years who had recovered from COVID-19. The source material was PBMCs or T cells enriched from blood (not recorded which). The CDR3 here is CAWSVGQNQPQHF. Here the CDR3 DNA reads TGTGCCTGGAGTGTCGGACAGAATCAGCCCCAGCATTTT.